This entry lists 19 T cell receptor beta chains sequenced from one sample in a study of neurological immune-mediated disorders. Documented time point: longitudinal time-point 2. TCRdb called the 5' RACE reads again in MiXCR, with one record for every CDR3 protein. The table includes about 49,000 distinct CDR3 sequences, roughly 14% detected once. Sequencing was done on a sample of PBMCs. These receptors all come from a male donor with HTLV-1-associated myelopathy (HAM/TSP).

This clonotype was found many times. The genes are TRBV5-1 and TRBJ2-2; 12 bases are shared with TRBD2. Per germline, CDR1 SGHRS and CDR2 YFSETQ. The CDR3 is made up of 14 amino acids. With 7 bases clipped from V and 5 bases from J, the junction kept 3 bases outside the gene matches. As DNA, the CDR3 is TGCGCCAGCGGGACTAGCGGGTTGACCGGGGAGCTGTTTTTT. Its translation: CASGTSGLTGELFF.

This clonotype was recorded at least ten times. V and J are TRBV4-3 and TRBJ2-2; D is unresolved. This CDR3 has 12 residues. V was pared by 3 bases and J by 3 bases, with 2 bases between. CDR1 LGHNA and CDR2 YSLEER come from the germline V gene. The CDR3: CASSQDTGELFF. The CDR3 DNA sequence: TGCGCCAGCAGCCAGGACACCGGGGAGCTGTTTTTT.

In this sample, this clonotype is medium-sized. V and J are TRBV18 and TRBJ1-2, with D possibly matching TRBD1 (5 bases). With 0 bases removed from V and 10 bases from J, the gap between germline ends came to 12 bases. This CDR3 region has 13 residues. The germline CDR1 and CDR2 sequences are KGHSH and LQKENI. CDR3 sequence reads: CASSPPRTLYYTF. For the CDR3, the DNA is TGTGCCAGCTCACCACCTAGGACACTCTACTACACCTTC.

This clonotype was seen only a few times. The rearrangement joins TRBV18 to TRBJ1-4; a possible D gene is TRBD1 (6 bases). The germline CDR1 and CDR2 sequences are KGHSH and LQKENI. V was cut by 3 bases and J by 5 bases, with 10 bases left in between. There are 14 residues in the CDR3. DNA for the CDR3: TGTGCCAGCTCACCTTGGACAGAAAATGAAAAACTGTTTTTT. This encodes CASSPWTENEKLFF. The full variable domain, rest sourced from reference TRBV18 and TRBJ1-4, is NAGVMQNPRHLVRRRGQEARLRCSPMKGHSHVYWYRQLPEEGLKFMVYLQKENIIDESGMPKERFSAEFPKEGPSILRIQQVVRGDSAAYFCASSPWTENEKLFFGSGTQLSVL.

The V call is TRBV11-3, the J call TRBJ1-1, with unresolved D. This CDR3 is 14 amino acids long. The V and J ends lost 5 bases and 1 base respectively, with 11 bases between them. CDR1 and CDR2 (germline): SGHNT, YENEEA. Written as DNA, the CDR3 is TGTGCCAGCAGCAGGAGCGAAGCGAACACTGAAGCTTTCTTT. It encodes CASSRSEANTEAFF.

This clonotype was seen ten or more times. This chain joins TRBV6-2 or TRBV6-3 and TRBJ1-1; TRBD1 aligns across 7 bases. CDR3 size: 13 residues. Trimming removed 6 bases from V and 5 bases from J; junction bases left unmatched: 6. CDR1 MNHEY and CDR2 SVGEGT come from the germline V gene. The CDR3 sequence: CASRDRAGTEAFF. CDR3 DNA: TGTGCCAGCAGAGACAGGGCGGGGACTGAAGCTTTCTTT.

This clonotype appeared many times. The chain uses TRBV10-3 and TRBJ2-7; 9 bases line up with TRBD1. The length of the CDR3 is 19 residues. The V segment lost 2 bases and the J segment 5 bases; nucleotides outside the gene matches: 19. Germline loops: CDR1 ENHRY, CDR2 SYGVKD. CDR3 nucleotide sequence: TGTGCCATCAGTGAGCTAGGGACAGGGCTTCGTATTAGGACGAACGAGCAGTACTTC. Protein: CAISELGTGLRIRTNEQYF.

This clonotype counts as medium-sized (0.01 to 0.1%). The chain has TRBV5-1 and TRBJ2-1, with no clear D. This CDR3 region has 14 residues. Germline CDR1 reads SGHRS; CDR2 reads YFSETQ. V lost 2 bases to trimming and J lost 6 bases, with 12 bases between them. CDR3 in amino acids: CASSFLVGANEQFF. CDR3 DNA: TGCGCCAGCAGCTTTCTGGTGGGCGCCAATGAGCAGTTCTTC.

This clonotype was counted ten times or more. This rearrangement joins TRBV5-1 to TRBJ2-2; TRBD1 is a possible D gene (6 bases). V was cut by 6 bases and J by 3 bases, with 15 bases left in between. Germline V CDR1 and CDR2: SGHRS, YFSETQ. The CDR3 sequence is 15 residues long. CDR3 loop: CASNPPNRDTGELFF. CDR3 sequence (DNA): TGCGCCAGCAACCCCCCCAACAGGGACACCGGGGAGCTGTTTTTT.

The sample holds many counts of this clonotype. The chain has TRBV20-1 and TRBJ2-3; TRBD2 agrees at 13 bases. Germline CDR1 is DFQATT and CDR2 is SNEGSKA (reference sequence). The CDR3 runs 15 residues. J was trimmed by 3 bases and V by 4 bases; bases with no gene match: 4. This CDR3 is CSATGLAGVTDTQYF. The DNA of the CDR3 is TGCAGTGCTACCGGACTAGCGGGAGTAACAGATACGCAGTATTTT.

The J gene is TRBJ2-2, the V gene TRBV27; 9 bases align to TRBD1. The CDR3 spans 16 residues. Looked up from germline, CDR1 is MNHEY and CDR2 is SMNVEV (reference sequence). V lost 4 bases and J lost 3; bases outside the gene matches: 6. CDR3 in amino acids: CASSWAGQGYTGELFF. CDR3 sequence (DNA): TGTGCCAGCAGTTGGGCGGGACAGGGTTACACCGGGGAGCTGTTTTTT.

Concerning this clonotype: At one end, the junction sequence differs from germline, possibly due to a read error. Written as DNA, the CDR3 is TGTACCAGCACCCAAATTGCCGGGAACACTGAAGCTTTCTTT. This translates into CTSTQIAGNTEAFF. The chain is built from TRBV11-3 and TRBJ1-1; D gene ambiguous. This CDR3 is 14 amino acids long. Germline CDR1 reads SGHNT; CDR2 reads YENEEA.

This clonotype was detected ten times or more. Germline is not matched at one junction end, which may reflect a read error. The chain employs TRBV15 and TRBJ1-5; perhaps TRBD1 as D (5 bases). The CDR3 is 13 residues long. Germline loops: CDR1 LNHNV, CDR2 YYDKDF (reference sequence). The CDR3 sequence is CVTSRDNAGAQHF. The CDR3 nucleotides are TGTGTCACCAGCAGAGATAATGCGGGGGCCCAGCATTTT.

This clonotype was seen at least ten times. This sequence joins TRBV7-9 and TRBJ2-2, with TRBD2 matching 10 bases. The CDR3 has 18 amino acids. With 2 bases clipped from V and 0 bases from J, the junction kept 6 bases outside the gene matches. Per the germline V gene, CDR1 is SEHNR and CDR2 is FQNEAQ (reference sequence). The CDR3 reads CASSLLLAGPSNTGELFF. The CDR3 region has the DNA TGTGCCAGCAGCTTACTACTAGCGGGGCCCTCGAACACCGGGGAGCTGTTTTTT. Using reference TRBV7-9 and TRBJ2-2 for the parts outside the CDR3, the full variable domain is DTGVSQNPRHKITKRGQNVTFRCDPISEHNRLYWYRQTLGQGPEFLTYFQNEAQLEKSRLLSDRFSAERPKGSFSTLEIQRTEQGDSAMYLCASSLLLAGPSNTGELFFGEGSRLTVL.

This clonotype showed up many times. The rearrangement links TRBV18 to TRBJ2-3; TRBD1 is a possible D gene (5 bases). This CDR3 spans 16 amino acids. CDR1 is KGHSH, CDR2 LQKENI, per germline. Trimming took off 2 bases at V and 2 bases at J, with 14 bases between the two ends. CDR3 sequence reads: CASSPYWGSNTDTQYF. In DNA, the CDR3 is TGTGCCAGCTCACCATACTGGGGCAGCAACACAGATACGCAGTATTTT.

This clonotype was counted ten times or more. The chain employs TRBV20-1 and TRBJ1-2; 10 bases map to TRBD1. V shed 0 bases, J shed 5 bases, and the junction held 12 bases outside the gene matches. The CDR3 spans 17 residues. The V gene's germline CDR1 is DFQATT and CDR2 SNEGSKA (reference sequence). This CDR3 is CSARERGGQGLGYGYTF. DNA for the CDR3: TGCAGTGCTAGAGAGCGTGGGGGACAGGGGCTCGGGTATGGCTACACCTTC.

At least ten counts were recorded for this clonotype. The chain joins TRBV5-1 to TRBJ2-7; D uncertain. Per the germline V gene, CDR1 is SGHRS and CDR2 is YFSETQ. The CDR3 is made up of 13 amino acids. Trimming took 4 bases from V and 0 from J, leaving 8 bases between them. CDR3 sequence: CASSREGSYEQYF. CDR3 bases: TGCGCCAGCAGCCGCGAAGGCTCCTACGAGCAGTACTTC.

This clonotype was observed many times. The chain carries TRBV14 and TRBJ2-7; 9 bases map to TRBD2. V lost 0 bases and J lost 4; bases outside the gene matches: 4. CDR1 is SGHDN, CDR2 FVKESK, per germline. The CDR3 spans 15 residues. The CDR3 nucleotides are TGTGCCAGCAGCCAAGATCTAAGCGGGGGGTACGAGCAGTACTTC. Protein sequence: CASSQDLSGGYEQYF.

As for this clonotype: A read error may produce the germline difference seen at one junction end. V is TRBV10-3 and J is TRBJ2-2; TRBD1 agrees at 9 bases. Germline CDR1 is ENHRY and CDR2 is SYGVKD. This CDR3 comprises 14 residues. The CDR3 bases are TGTGACTCGACAGGGGGGTACAACACCGGGGAGATGTTTTTT. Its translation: CDSTGGYNTGEMFF.